A single sample gave rise to the 30 T cell receptor beta chains below, sequenced in a study of blood T cell repertoires in COVID-19. Data came from immunoSEQ multiplex PCR; TCRdb stores just in-frame clones and leaves some out. Here the sample spans around 70,000 clones, more than 70% being singletons. Input material: peripheral blood. These receptor sequences come from a man aged 50 to 60 with COVID-19, enrolled during active disease.

Within the sample, this clone is medium-sized. Other DNA sequences within the sample encode an identical CDR3. The CDR3 DNA is TGTGCCAGCAGTGAAGACAGAAACTCTGGAAACACCATATATTTT. Its translation: CASSEDRNSGNTIYF. The chain joins TRBV6-1 to TRBJ1-3, with no clear D. V shed 1 base and J shed 0 bases, with 7 bases lying between them. Per germline, CDR1 MNHNS and CDR2 SASEGT. This CDR3 has 15 amino acids.

This clone was observed a handful of times. The V call is TRBV6-2 or TRBV6-3, the J call TRBJ1-2; 8 nucleotides align to TRBD1. Germline-derived CDR1 and CDR2 are MNHEY and SVGEGT. Trimming at V came to 5 bases and at J to 7 bases, leaving 3 bases not matched to a gene. CDR3 size: 12 residues. CDR3 in amino acids: CASSMTGVGYTF. The CDR3 DNA reads TGTGCCAGCAGTATGACAGGGGTTGGCTACACCTTC.

Judged by abundance, this clone is medium-sized (0.01 to 0.1%). The germline gene is not matched at one end of the junction; a read error may be the cause. The rearrangement joins TRBV7-7 to TRBJ2-7; TRBD1 might be the D (6 bases). The germline V gene has CDR1 SSHAT and CDR2 FNYEAQ (reference sequence). This CDR3 is 14 amino acids long. The CDR3 bases are TGTGCTAGCAGCCTAGGCGGACAGAAGAACGAGCAGTACTTC. Residues: CASSLGGQKNEQYF.

V is TRBV2 and J is TRBJ1-4; 10 positions agree with TRBD1. CDR1 is SNHLY and CDR2 is FYNNEI in the germline V gene. The CDR3 is made up of 16 amino acids. V gave up 6 bases and J gave up 7 bases; unmatched junction bases: 11. CDR3 loop: CASRDGTGEAGEKLFF. In DNA form, the CDR3 reads TGTGCCAGCAGAGACGGGACAGGGGAGGCGGGTGAAAAACTGTTTTTT.

V is TRBV3-1 (or the pseudogene TRBV3-2) and J is TRBJ1-3; D might be TRBD1 (5 bases). The V gene's germline CDR1 is LGHDT and CDR2 YNNKEL (reference sequence). There are 16 residues in the CDR3. The V end lost 0 bases, the J end lost 0 bases, and 9 bases lay between the germline ends. The CDR3 spells CASSQDPGYSGNTIYF. The CDR3 DNA reads TGTGCCAGCAGCCAAGACCCAGGGTACTCTGGAAACACCATATATTTT.

The chain is built from TRBV24-1 and TRBJ1-4, with 7 bases lining up with TRBD1. V lost 3 bases, J lost 5 bases, and 5 bases stayed unmatched. This CDR3 has 15 residues. Germline-derived CDR1 and CDR2 are KGHDR and SFDVKD. CDR3 residues: CATSDGKGANEKLFF. The CDR3 nucleotides are TGTGCCACCAGTGATGGGAAGGGGGCCAATGAAAAACTGTTTTTT.

The chain recombines TRBV5-4 with TRBJ1-2, with TRBD1 as a possible D gene (6 bases). This CDR3 has 14 amino acids. The germline CDR1 and CDR2 sequences are SGHNT and YYREEE (reference sequence). The ends were cut back, 5 bases at V and 2 bases at J, with 13 bases in the middle. The CDR3 here is CASSQNRENYGYTF. CDR3 DNA: TGTGCCAGCAGTCAAAACAGGGAAAACTATGGCTACACCTTC.

V usage is TRBV4-2 and J usage is TRBJ2-5, with 13 positions matching TRBD2. Germline V gene data show CDR1 as LGHNA and CDR2 as YNFKEQ. The CDR3 contains 16 residues. The V segment lost 0 bases and the J segment 5 bases; nucleotides outside the gene matches: 3. The CDR3 DNA reads as TGTGCCAGCAGCCAAGAGGGACTAGCGGGAAAGGAGACCCAGTACTTC. Its protein is CASSQEGLAGKETQYF.

The chain has TRBV5-6 and TRBJ1-3; possible D gene TRBD1, 5 bases. Trimming shortened V by 0 bases and J by 1 base, and 17 bases separated the two germline ends. Germline CDR1 reads SGHDT; CDR2 reads YYEEEE. The CDR3 is 18 residues long. In DNA, the CDR3 is TGTGCCAGCAGCTTGGGAGTATCGGGACTGATGTCTGGAAACACCATATATTTT. As protein: CASSLGVSGLMSGNTIYF.

The chain has TRBV29-1 and TRBJ2-7, with 9 positions matching TRBD2. The V gene's germline CDR1 is SQVTM and CDR2 ANQGSEA. Trimming removed 6 bases from V and 2 bases from J; junction bases left unmatched: 8. The CDR3 length is 14 residues. CDR3 nucleotide sequence: TGCAGCGTCGTAGGGCGGGAGGGCCCCTACGAGCAGTACTTC. It codes for CSVVGREGPYEQYF.

The chain carries TRBV19 and TRBJ2-7; 8 bases agree with TRBD1. V was clipped by 5 bases and J by 4 bases; unmatched bases: 1. CDR1 and CDR2 (germline): LNHDA, SQIVND (reference sequence). The CDR3 runs to 12 residues. The CDR3 sequence: CASSDRGYEQYF. CDR3 nucleotides: TGTGCCAGTAGTGACAGGGGTTACGAGCAGTACTTC.

The V gene is TRBV7-3, the J gene TRBJ2-1; 10 nucleotides agree with TRBD2. Germline V gene sequence: CDR1 SGHTA, CDR2 FQGTGA. J lost 8 bases, V lost 5 bases, and 12 bases had no gene match. This CDR3 contains 16 residues. CDR3 sequence: CASSRHPSGSGDEQFF. As DNA, the CDR3 is TGTGCCAGCAGCCGACACCCTAGCGGGAGTGGGGATGAGCAGTTCTTC.

The DNA of the CDR3 is TGTGCCAGCAGTTTAAGCGGGGGGCAGGGATCATATCGGTTCTTC. Its translation is CASSLSGGQGSYRFF. The V and J genes are TRBV28 and TRBJ2-1, with 9 nucleotides matching TRBD2. Losses at the gene ends were 2 bases for V and 15 bases for J; bases not matched to a gene: 14. In germline, CDR1 is MDHEN, CDR2 SYDVKM. There are 15 residues in the CDR3.

The chain uses TRBV19 and TRBJ2-1, with 13 bases identical to TRBD2. The CDR3 is made up of 14 amino acids. Trimming took 7 bases from V and 9 from J; bases not matched to a gene: 6. Germline CDR1 is LNHDA and CDR2 is SQIVND (reference sequence). The CDR3 DNA reads TGTGCCAGTACGAGGACTAGCGGGAGCGGTGAGCAGTTCTTC. Translation: CASTRTSGSGEQFF. The complete variable domain, with remaining parts taken from reference TRBV19 and TRBJ2-1, reads DGGITQSPKYLFRKEGQNVTLSCEQNLNHDAMYWYRQDPGQGLRLIYYSQIVNDFQKGDIAEGYSVSREKKESFPLTVTSAQKNPTAFYLCASTRTSGSGEQFFGPGTRLTVL.

This clone was picked up a small number of times. This chain uses TRBV19 with TRBJ2-1, with a weak D call TRBD1 (5 bases). The CDR3 length is 12 residues. Germline values: CDR1 LNHDA, CDR2 SQIVND (reference sequence). The V end was cut by 1 base, the J end by 10 bases, with 8 bases between. The CDR3 nucleotides are TGTGCCAGTAGTATAGGCAAGGGGGAGCAGTTCTTC. Its translation is CASSIGKGEQFF.

This clone was found a few times. The V and J genes are TRBV6-4 and TRBJ2-5; D is possibly TRBD2 (6 bases). V shed 7 bases and J shed 2 bases, with 11 bases lying between them. CDR3 length: 13 residues. Per the germline V gene, CDR1 is MRHNA and CDR2 is SNTAGT. The CDR3 DNA reads as TGTGCCAGCACCTTGGGAGGTCAAGAGACCCAGTACTTC. It codes for CASTLGGQETQYF.

This chain links TRBV7-9 with TRBJ2-7, with 9 bases matching TRBD1. The V gene's germline CDR1 is SEHNR and CDR2 FQNEAQ (reference sequence). V shed 6 bases, J shed 7 bases, and the junction held 10 bases outside the gene matches. This CDR3 spans 14 amino acids. The CDR3 DNA is TGTGCCAGCAGTCACACCGGGACAGGGAGGGAGCAGTACTTC. It codes for CASSHTGTGREQYF.

The chain employs TRBV6-5 and TRBJ1-2; D gene uncertain. CDR1 and CDR2 (germline): MNHEY, SVGAGI. Trimming took off 3 bases at V and 2 bases at J, with 7 bases between the two ends. This CDR3 region has 13 residues. In nucleotides, the CDR3 is TGTGCCAGCAGTTATGAGTTGAACTATGGCTACACCTTC. Translating it yields CASSYELNYGYTF.

This chain links TRBV5-6 with TRBJ2-7; D gene unclear. The CDR3 extends over 13 amino acids. Germline values: CDR1 SGHDT, CDR2 YYEEEE. V lost 1 base, J lost 3 bases, and 8 bases lay in between. The CDR3 loop reads CASSLRRYYEQYF. CDR3 DNA: TGTGCCAGCAGCTTGAGGCGGTACTACGAGCAGTACTTC. Complete variable domain (other parts from reference TRBV5-6 and TRBJ2-7): DAGVTQSPTHLIKTRGQQVTLRCSPKSGHDTVSWYQQALGQGPQFIFQYYEEEERQRGNFPDRFSGHQFPNYSSELNVNALLLGDSALYLCASSLRRYYEQYFGPGTRLTVT.

Only one count was recorded for this clone. The V and J genes are TRBV4-3 and TRBJ1-2; D might be TRBD1 (5 bases). The CDR3 is made up of 14 amino acids. Germline CDR1 LGHNA, CDR2 YSLEER. Between the trimmed V and J ends, which lost 0 bases and 8 bases, there was a span of 13 bases. The CDR3 nucleotides are TGCGCCAGCAGCCAAGAAAGCAGGGCGGGAGGCTACACCTTC. Translation: CASSQESRAGGYTF.

This clone was seen just once. V gene TRBV7-2 combines with J gene TRBJ1-4; D is possibly TRBD1 (6 bases). V lost 5 bases and J lost 8, with 15 bases in between. The CDR3 spans 14 residues. CDR1 is SGHTA, CDR2 FQGNSA, per germline. The CDR3, as DNA: TGTGCCAGCAGCCCCGACAGGCACGGGGAAAAACTGTTTTTT. Translated, it gives CASSPDRHGEKLFF.

The genes are TRBV6-6 and TRBJ2-1; 8 bases are a match to TRBD2. CDR1 is MNHNY, CDR2 SVGAGI, per germline (reference sequence). The CDR3 runs to 15 residues. V gave up 6 bases and J gave up 7 bases; unmatched junction bases: 11. The CDR3 DNA is TGTGCCAGCAGCAACGGGGGGGCTGGGAAGAATGAGCAGTTCTTC. The encoded protein is CASSNGGAGKNEQFF.

This chain's CDR3 is CASSHTDRVPFF. As DNA, the CDR3 is TGTGCCAGTAGTCATACGGACAGGGTCCCTTTCTTT. The chain carries TRBV19 and TRBJ1-1; TRBD1 agrees at 8 bases. This CDR3 is built from 12 residues. The trim removed 5 bases at V and 12 bases at J, leaving 8 bases unmatched. From germline, CDR1 is LNHDA and CDR2 SQIVND (reference sequence).

The rearrangement joins TRBV19 to TRBJ2-2; TRBD2 might be the D (6 bases). V was trimmed by 3 bases and J by 6 bases, leaving 14 bases between them. Germline loops: CDR1 LNHDA, CDR2 SQIVND (reference sequence). CDR3 length: 15 residues. CDR3 sequence: CASSMAGLPPGELFF. CDR3 bases: TGTGCCAGTAGTATGGCGGGACTCCCACCCGGGGAGCTGTTTTTT.

The chain has TRBV6-5 and TRBJ2-3; 9 positions match TRBD2. V was clipped by 11 bases and J by 1 base; unmatched bases: 4. CDR3 size: 13 residues. From germline, CDR1 is MNHEY and CDR2 SVGAGI. The CDR3 nucleotides read TGTGCCGGGAGGACTAGCGGCACAGATACGCAGTATTTT. Protein sequence: CAGRTSGTDTQYF.

This clone has only one observation. V gene TRBV7-6 combines with J gene TRBJ2-2; a weak D match, TRBD2 (6 bases). V was clipped by 6 bases and J by 2 bases, with 16 bases between them. CDR1 and CDR2 from the germline V gene are SGHVS and FNYEAQ. This CDR3 region has 16 residues. The DNA of the CDR3 is TGTGCCAGCAGACGGGGCCGGGACTCCAACACCGGGGAGCTGTTTTTT. As protein: CASRRGRDSNTGELFF.

The rearrangement links TRBV7-8 to TRBJ2-5; tentatively, D is TRBD1 (6 bases). Germline V lookup: CDR1 SGHVS, CDR2 FQNEAQ. V lost 1 base to trimming and J lost 5 bases, with 11 bases between them. CDR3 length: 14 residues. The CDR3 nucleotides are TGTGCCAGCAGCTTAGGGGGGCAGATGGAGACCCAGTACTTC. Its protein product is CASSLGGQMETQYF.

The CDR3 coding sequence is TGTGCCAGTAGTATTCAGCGGAATAGCAATCAGCCCCAGCATTTT. Translation: CASSIQRNSNQPQHF. V is TRBV19 and J is TRBJ1-5; D is ambiguous. V was shortened by 3 bases and J by 0 bases, with 9 bases between the two germline ends. The V gene's germline CDR1 is LNHDA and CDR2 SQIVND (reference sequence). The length of the CDR3 is 15 residues.

V and J are TRBV4-3 and TRBJ2-5; D might be TRBD2 (5 bases). Germline values: CDR1 LGHNA, CDR2 YSLEER. This CDR3 has 15 residues. V lost 0 bases and J lost 1, with 9 bases in between. The CDR3 DNA reads as TGCGCCAGCAGCCAAGATCGGCTAGCCCAAGAGACCCAGTACTTC. The encoded protein is CASSQDRLAQETQYF.

This chain uses TRBV7-6 with TRBJ2-7; 8 nucleotides match TRBD2. The germline CDR1 and CDR2 sequences are SGHVS and FNYEAQ. This CDR3 contains 15 residues. V lost 5 bases and J lost 6; bases outside the gene matches: 12. CDR3 sequence reads: CASSQGSGSALEQYF. The DNA for the CDR3 is TGTGCCAGCAGCCAAGGGAGCGGGAGTGCCCTCGAGCAGTACTTC.